A single sample is the source of the 24 T cell receptor beta chains below, sequenced in a study of a mutant IDH1 vaccine in newly diagnosed glioma. The antigens of these receptors remain unknown. The time point: week 23, last vaccination. All doses held 300 ug of mutant IDH1 20-mer peptide, with topical imiquimod. Sequenced by immunoSEQ multiplex PCR; TCRdb stores in-frame clones only, minus some. Found here are about 55,000 clones, 80% of them singletons; the top ten hold roughly 6.2%. The material sequenced was PBMCs, taken from a glioma patient whose treatment included an IDH1 peptide vaccine. The receptors were sampled from a man aged 35-49 years with glioma.

The count of this clone is one. The V gene is TRBV19, the J gene TRBJ1-1; D is undetermined. Trimming left V 3 bases short and J 2 bases short, with 7 bases between. The V gene's germline CDR1 is LNHDA and CDR2 SQIVND (reference sequence). The CDR3 runs 13 residues. CDR3 DNA sequence: TGTGCCAGTAGTATCCCCGGAAACACTGAAGCTTTCTTT. Its translation: CASSIPGNTEAFF. Variable domain in full (rest from reference TRBV19 and TRBJ1-1): DGGITQSPKYLFRKEGQNVTLSCEQNLNHDAMYWYRQDPGQGLRLIYYSQIVNDFQKGDIAEGYSVSREKKESFPLTVTSAQKNPTAFYLCASSIPGNTEAFFGQGTRLTVV.

The chain links TRBV5-1 to TRBJ1-2, with 8 nucleotides matching TRBD1. Trimming took 7 bases from V and 4 from J; bases not matched to a gene: 6. The CDR3 spans 13 residues. Germline CDR1 and CDR2: SGHRS and YFSETQ. This chain's CDR3 is CASGRQGAYGYTF. The CDR3, as DNA: TGCGCCAGCGGTCGCCAGGGGGCCTATGGCTACACCTTC.

The J gene is TRBJ1-5, the V gene TRBV2; no firm D call. Trimming cost V 2 bases and J 0 bases, with 8 bases left between them. The CDR3 is 15 residues long. The germline V gene encodes CDR1 SNHLY and CDR2 FYNNEI. The CDR3 DNA reads as TGTGCCAGCAGTGAATGGGGAATTAGCAATCAGCCCCAGCATTTT. Translating gives CASSEWGISNQPQHF.

CDR3 coding DNA: TGTGCCAGTAGCAAGACAGGGACCGGCTATGGCTACACCTTC. It specifies CASSKTGTGYGYTF. The rearrangement uses TRBV19 and TRBJ1-2; 7 nucleotides line up with TRBD1. CDR3 length: 14 amino acids. The ends lost 6 bases at V and 4 bases at J; junction bases unmatched: 8. Germline assignment: CDR1 LNHDA and CDR2 SQIVND (reference sequence).

This chain joins TRBV30 and TRBJ2-7; 8 positions match TRBD1. Germline lookup yields CDR1 GTSNPN and CDR2 SVGIG (reference sequence). With V trimmed by 4 bases and J by 6 bases, 8 bases remained unmatched. This CDR3 spans 13 amino acids. The CDR3 DNA reads as TGTGCCTGGACAGACAGGGGTTTCGGCGAGCAGTACTTC. Its translation: CAWTDRGFGEQYF.

The chain links TRBV2 to TRBJ1-4, with D perhaps TRBD1 (6 bases). V was clipped by 8 bases and J by 0 bases, with 7 bases between them. CDR1 and CDR2 (germline): SNHLY, FYNNEI. This CDR3 comprises 13 residues. The CDR3 coding sequence is TGTGCCAGCCACAGGGCAACTAATGAAAAACTGTTTTTT. Translated: CASHRATNEKLFF.

V gene TRBV30 combines with J gene TRBJ2-7; D is tentatively TRBD1 or TRBD2 (5 bases each). CDR3 length: 13 residues. Germline CDR1 reads GTSNPN; CDR2 reads SVGIG (reference sequence). V was shortened by 2 bases and J by 2 bases, with 10 bases between the two germline ends. CDR3 protein: CAWSKGRAYEQYF. CDR3 in DNA: TGTGCCTGGAGTAAGGGGAGAGCCTACGAGCAGTACTTC.

The V gene is TRBV29-1, the J gene TRBJ1-5; D is unresolved. Per the germline V gene, CDR1 is SQVTM and CDR2 is ANQGSEA. The length of the CDR3 is 12 residues. V lost 3 bases and J 7 bases, leaving 10 bases between the germline ends. Written as DNA, the CDR3 is TGCAGCGTTGAGCAGGCTGGGCAGCCCCAGCATTTT. Translating it yields CSVEQAGQPQHF.

Here the CDR3 DNA reads TGTGCCAGCAGCCGTGGGACAGACCAGGGGACCCAGCATTTT. It is translated as CASSRGTDQGTQHF. The chain carries TRBV6-6 and TRBJ1-5; 7 bases are shared with TRBD1. Germline CDR1 MNHNY, CDR2 SVGAGI (reference sequence). CDR3 size: 14 residues. After removal of 6 bases from V and 11 bases from J, the junction contained 13 bases not matched to a gene.

The chain has TRBV5-4 and TRBJ2-4; D is possibly TRBD2 (5 bases). Trimming pared 4 bases from V and 9 bases from J, leaving 26 bases between. The CDR3 is 17 residues long. In germline, CDR1 is SGHNT, CDR2 YYREEE (reference sequence). CDR3: CASSPTLTGPSEGIQYF. The DNA of the CDR3 is TGTGCCAGCAGCCCCACCCTAACGGGCCCTTCCGAGGGCATTCAGTACTTC.

The CDR3 reads CASSYRRGTQETQYF. Here the CDR3 DNA reads TGTGCCAGCAGTTACCGGCGGGGGACCCAAGAGACCCAGTACTTC. The J gene is TRBJ2-5, the V gene TRBV6-5, with 7 bases matching TRBD2. Germline V gene lookup returns CDR1 MNHEY and CDR2 SVGAGI. The trim removed 2 bases at V and 1 base at J, leaving 4 bases unmatched. The CDR3 loop spans 15 amino acids.

J is TRBJ1-3 and V is TRBV5-5; no definite D call. V gave up 0 bases and J gave up 4 bases, with 8 bases separating them. The CDR3 sequence is 14 residues long. Germline CDR1 SGHKS, CDR2 YYEKEE (reference sequence). The CDR3 bases are TGTGCCAGCAGCTTGGCTGGGGTAGGAAACACCATATATTTT. Its translation: CASSLAGVGNTIYF.

The chain uses TRBV5-1 and TRBJ2-5, with unresolved D. Germline lookup yields CDR1 SGHRS and CDR2 YFSETQ. Trimming stripped 0 bases from V and 1 base from J, with 7 bases between. The CDR3 contains 14 residues. In DNA form, the CDR3 reads TGCGCCAGCAGCTTGGTGGCTACCCAAGAGACCCAGTACTTC. Translated, it gives CASSLVATQETQYF.

The chain uses TRBV6-5 and TRBJ1-1, with 9 bases identical to TRBD1. J lost 6 bases, V lost 5 bases, and 7 bases had no gene match. The CDR3 sequence is 14 residues long. Germline CDR1 reads MNHEY; CDR2 reads SVGAGI. CDR3 region: CASSTGTGYSEAFF. CDR3 nucleotide sequence: TGTGCCAGCAGTACCGGGACAGGGTATTCTGAAGCTTTCTTT.

This rearrangement joins TRBV14 to TRBJ1-1; D is ambiguous. Trimming shortened V by 1 base and J by 5 bases, and 8 bases separated the two germline ends. The CDR3 is 13 amino acids. From germline, CDR1 is SGHDN and CDR2 FVKESK. CDR3 in amino acids: CASSQARYTEAFF. CDR3 DNA sequence: TGTGCCAGCAGCCAAGCCCGGTATACTGAAGCTTTCTTT.

The J gene is TRBJ1-2, the V gene TRBV7-9; D gene ambiguous. This CDR3 region has 13 residues. The germline CDR1 and CDR2 sequences are SEHNR and FQNEAQ (reference sequence). Deletions cut 5 bases from V and 6 bases from J, with 13 bases between. The CDR3 region has the DNA TGTGCCAGCAGCCCAAAGCAGGTGGATGGCTACACCTTC. This encodes CASSPKQVDGYTF.

J is TRBJ2-2 and V is TRBV5-6; D may be TRBD1 or TRBD2 (5 bases each). From germline, CDR1 is SGHDT and CDR2 YYEEEE. The CDR3 length is 13 residues. V was cut by 1 base and J by 5 bases, with 6 bases left in between. The CDR3 sequence: CASSLWGTGELFF. CDR3 nucleotide sequence: TGTGCCAGCAGCTTGTGGGGGACCGGGGAGCTGTTTTTT.

The chain recombines TRBV4-1 with TRBJ2-7; no clear D. The CDR3 totals 13 residues. V dropped 0 bases and J dropped 7 bases, with 10 bases sitting between them. Per germline, CDR1 MGHRA and CDR2 YSYEKL. The CDR3 sequence: CASSQEGSSEQYF. CDR3 bases: TGCGCCAGCAGCCAAGAGGGTTCCTCGGAGCAGTACTTC.

The chain couples TRBV7-2 to TRBJ2-5, with TRBD1 identical over 7 bases. From germline, CDR1 is SGHTA and CDR2 FQGNSA. V was pared by 5 bases and J by 4 bases, with 13 bases of the junction left unmatched. The CDR3 sequence is 16 residues long. CDR3 protein: CASSPISGTASETQYF. The CDR3 coding sequence is TGTGCCAGCAGCCCCATCTCCGGGACAGCTTCAGAGACCCAGTACTTC. The whole variable domain, filled in from reference TRBV7-2 and TRBJ2-5, reads GAGVSQSPSNKVTEKGKDVELRCDPISGHTALYWYRQSLGQGLEFLIYFQGNSAPDKSGLPSDRFSAERTGGSVSTLTIQRTQQEDSAVYLCASSPISGTASETQYFGPGTRLLVL.

The chain recombines TRBV5-1 with TRBJ2-6, with 9 bases identical to TRBD1. Germline CDR1 and CDR2: SGHRS and YFSETQ. The V segment lost 6 bases and the J segment 4 bases; nucleotides outside the gene matches: 11. CDR3 length: 17 residues. In nucleotides, the CDR3 is TGCGCCAGCAACCCCTGGACAGGGGTTTCAGGGGCCAACGTCCTGACTTTC. This encodes CASNPWTGVSGANVLTF.

The genes are TRBV4-2 and TRBJ2-7; 9 nucleotides line up with TRBD2. Germline loops: CDR1 LGHNA, CDR2 YNFKEQ. The CDR3 extends over 17 amino acids. With V trimmed by 0 bases and J by 7 bases, 13 bases remained unmatched. CDR3 loop: CASSQDPWGAGGGEQYF. CDR3 in DNA: TGTGCCAGCAGCCAAGATCCCTGGGGAGCGGGGGGAGGAGAGCAGTACTTC.

The gene calls are TRBV10-3 and TRBJ1-2, with 7 bases fitting TRBD1. Germline lookup yields CDR1 ENHRY and CDR2 SYGVKD. With V trimmed by 6 bases and J by 5 bases, 15 bases remained unmatched. The CDR3 loop spans 16 amino acids. The CDR3 DNA sequence: TGTGCCATCAGACCTGACAGGGACGTTCTTAGTTATGGCTACACCTTC. Encoded protein: CAIRPDRDVLSYGYTF.

This chain uses TRBV5-1 with TRBJ1-6; a possible D gene is TRBD1 (5 bases). The CDR3 consists of 16 residues. Per the germline V gene, CDR1 is SGHRS and CDR2 is YFSETQ. V was pared by 4 bases and J by 9 bases, with 20 bases between. The CDR3 bases are TGCGCCAGCAGCCCAGAGTTTGAGGGGTTGGTTTCACCCCTCCACTTT. Encoded protein: CASSPEFEGLVSPLHF.

The chain uses TRBV6-5 and TRBJ1-4; D perhaps matches TRBD1 (5 bases). From germline, CDR1 is MNHEY and CDR2 SVGAGI. The CDR3 is 13 amino acids. Deletions cut 7 bases from V and 4 bases from J, with 10 bases between. The CDR3 DNA follows: TGTGCCAGCAATGGTGGGGGTAATGAAAAACTGTTTTTT. Its protein product is CASNGGGNEKLFF.